This TCR beta chain was captured in a study of technical replicates of blood from four donors. Method: immunoSEQ multiplex PCR; TCRdb's copy keeps in-frame clones and lacks some. The table shows roughly 73,000 clones, with around 93% occurring only once. J lost 5 bases, V lost 2 bases, and 4 bases had no gene match. The CDR3 spans 15 residues. CDR1 is SGHNT, CDR2 YYREEE, per germline (reference sequence). The rearrangement joins TRBV5-4 to TRBJ2-1, with TRBD2 identical over 10 bases. Sequenced: T cells isolated from PBMCs. This receptor was obtained from a human donor in good health. The CDR3 loop is CASSFGLAANNEQFF. In DNA form, the CDR3 reads TGTGCCAGCAGCTTCGGACTAGCGGCAAACAATGAGCAGTTCTTC.